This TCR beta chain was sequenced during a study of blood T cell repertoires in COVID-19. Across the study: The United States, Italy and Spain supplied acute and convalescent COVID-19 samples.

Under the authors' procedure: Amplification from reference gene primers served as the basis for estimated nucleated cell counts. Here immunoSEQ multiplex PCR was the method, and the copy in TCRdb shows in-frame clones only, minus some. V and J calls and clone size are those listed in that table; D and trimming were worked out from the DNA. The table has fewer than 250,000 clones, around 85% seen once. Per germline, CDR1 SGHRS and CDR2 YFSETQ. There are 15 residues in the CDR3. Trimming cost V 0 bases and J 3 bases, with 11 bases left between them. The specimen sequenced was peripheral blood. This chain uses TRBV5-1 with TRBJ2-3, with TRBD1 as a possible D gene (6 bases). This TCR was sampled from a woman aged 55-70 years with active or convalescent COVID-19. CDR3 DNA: TGCGCCAGCAGCTTGGCTGGGGGCTGGACAGATACGCAGTATTTT. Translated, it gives CASSLAGGWTDTQYF.